Following are 15 T cell receptor beta chains from one sample sequenced in a study of T cells after yellow fever vaccination. One entry per CDR3 protein results from TCRdb running MiXCR on the 5' RACE reads. The repertoire has 250,000 to 350,000 distinct CDR3 sequences, 3.5% to 4.5% of them found once; the top ten carry approximately 19%. This specimen consisted of PBMCs, obtained 15 days after the yellow fever booster vaccination. Receptors originate from a young man who received the YFV17D yellow fever vaccine.

This clonotype was seen at least ten times. This chain links TRBV9 with TRBJ2-1; D is perhaps TRBD1 or TRBD2 (5 bases each). The V end was cut by 6 bases, the J end by 6 bases, with 13 bases between. Germline lookup yields CDR1 SGDLS and CDR2 YYNGEE. This CDR3 has 13 amino acids. DNA of the CDR3: TGTGCCAGCAACTTGGGACCGACCAATGAGCAGTTCTTC. Encoded protein: CASNLGPTNEQFF. The full variable domain, its missing parts supplied by reference TRBV9 and TRBJ2-1, is DSGVTQTPKHLITATGQRVTLRCSPRSGDLSVYWYQQSLDQGLQFLIQYYNGEERAKGNILERFSAQQFPDLHSELNLSSLELGDSALYFCASNLGPTNEQFFGPGTRLTVL.

This clonotype was counted many times. The chain recombines TRBV7-2 with TRBJ2-5; weak D call: TRBD2 (6 bases). This CDR3 is built from 14 residues. The V end lost 5 bases, the J end lost 4 bases, and 14 bases lay between the germline ends. Germline CDR1 SGHTA, CDR2 FQGNSA. The CDR3 sequence: CASSTRRERETQYF. In DNA form, the CDR3 reads TGTGCCAGCAGCACCCGCCGGGAGAGAGAGACCCAGTACTTC.

There are a few counts of this clonotype. This rearrangement joins TRBV18 to TRBJ1-2; D is perhaps TRBD1 (5 bases). The CDR3 length is 14 residues. Trimming removed 3 bases from V and 6 bases from J, with 14 bases in between. CDR1 and CDR2 from the germline V gene are KGHSH and LQKENI. CDR3: CASSPTGGPDGYTF. CDR3 nucleotide sequence: TGTGCCAGCTCACCCACAGGAGGGCCAGATGGCTACACCTTC.

This clonotype was found a few times. The chain couples TRBV5-1 to TRBJ2-6; 7 nucleotides agree with TRBD2. Germline CDR1 SGHRS, CDR2 YFSETQ. Trimming removed 5 bases from V and 5 bases from J; junction bases left unmatched: 7. The CDR3 runs 15 residues. DNA of the CDR3: TGCGCCAGCAGTTCTCGGGGGGTTAGGGCCAACGTCCTGACTTTC. The encoded protein is CASSSRGVRANVLTF.

This clonotype was detected many times. V usage is TRBV4-1 and J usage is TRBJ2-5; 11 nucleotides match TRBD1. Trimming at V came to 0 bases and at J to 2 bases, leaving 5 bases not matched to a gene. This CDR3 spans 17 amino acids. CDR1 is MGHRA, CDR2 YSYEKL, per germline. This CDR3 is CASSQDRTGGRQETQYF. The CDR3 nucleotides read TGCGCCAGCAGCCAAGATCGGACAGGGGGCCGACAAGAGACCCAGTACTTC.

This sequence joins TRBV29-1 and TRBJ2-1, with no clear D. This CDR3 contains 17 residues. With 3 bases removed from V and 0 bases from J, the gap between germline ends came to 18 bases. The germline CDR1 and CDR2 sequences are SQVTM and ANQGSEA. The CDR3 loop is CSVDGEVTRGSYNEQFF. In nucleotides, the CDR3 is TGCAGCGTTGATGGTGAGGTGACCCGAGGCTCCTACAATGAGCAGTTCTTC.

The table lists this clonotype with many counts. The rearrangement joins TRBV7-9 to TRBJ1-4, with D possibly TRBD1 on 6 matching bases. The CDR3 is made up of 13 amino acids. Germline V lookup: CDR1 SEHNR, CDR2 FQNEAQ (reference sequence). V dropped 8 bases and J dropped 8 bases, with 15 bases sitting between them. The chain's CDR3 is CASRPQGREKLFF. In DNA, the CDR3 is TGTGCCAGCCGCCCTCAGGGGCGGGAAAAACTGTTTTTT.

This clonotype was found many times. The chain combines TRBV7-9 with TRBJ2-1; D is uncertain. Between the trimmed V and J ends, which lost 5 bases and 5 bases, there was a span of 10 bases. Germline CDR1 SEHNR, CDR2 FQNEAQ (reference sequence). The CDR3 is made up of 13 amino acids. In DNA form, the CDR3 reads TGTGCCAGCAGCATATTCGACAACAATGAGCAGTTCTTC. Protein: CASSIFDNNEQFF. Full variable domain (outside the CDR3, taken from reference TRBV7-9 and TRBJ2-1): DTGVSQNPRHKITKRGQNVTFRCDPISEHNRLYWYRQTLGQGPEFLTYFQNEAQLEKSRLLSDRFSAERPKGSFSTLEIQRTEQGDSAMYLCASSIFDNNEQFFGPGTRLTVL.

This clonotype was counted only a few times. The genes are TRBV20-1 and TRBJ1-4, with 8 bases lining up with TRBD1. Germline CDR1 and CDR2: DFQATT and SNEGSKA (reference sequence). The CDR3 extends over 14 amino acids. The trim removed 0 bases at V and 7 bases at J, leaving 4 bases unmatched. In DNA, the CDR3 is TGCAGTGCTAGAGATTACAGGGGGGGTGAAAAACTGTTTTTT. Protein product: CSARDYRGGEKLFF.

There are many counts of this clonotype. The rearrangement links TRBV20-1 to TRBJ1-1; D may be TRBD1 (5 bases). The CDR3 length is 14 residues. Per germline, CDR1 DFQATT and CDR2 SNEGSKA (reference sequence). Trimming left V 3 bases short and J 1 base short, with 12 bases between. CDR3 loop: CSARVTDRNTEAFF. CDR3 bases: TGCAGTGCTAGGGTGACAGACAGGAACACTGAAGCTTTCTTT.

This clonotype has a count of ten or more. The genes are TRBV7-8 and TRBJ2-3; the D is unclear. Germline values: CDR1 SGHVS, CDR2 FQNEAQ. The V gene lost 5 bases and the J gene lost 1 base, with 10 bases spanning the gap. This CDR3 is built from 14 residues. CDR3 coding DNA: TGTGCCAGCAGCCCCGGTGGACGCACAGATACGCAGTATTTT. This encodes CASSPGGRTDTQYF.

This clonotype was detected many times. The J gene is TRBJ2-1, the V gene TRBV12-3 or TRBV12-4; D is uncertain. V shed 6 bases and J shed 4 bases, with 4 bases lying between them. CDR3 length equals 11 residues. The CDR3 region has the DNA TGTGCCAGCAGGAATTACAATGAGCAGTTCTTC. Its protein is CASRNYNEQFF.

The CDR3 is CASSFRQVSSGNTIYF. CDR3 DNA sequence: TGTGCCAGCAGCTTCCGCCAGGTCAGCTCTGGAAACACCATATATTTT. This sequence joins TRBV7-2 and TRBJ1-3; D ambiguous. The CDR3 covers 16 residues. Trimming removed 3 bases at V and 0 bases at J, with 12 bases between. Per the germline V gene, CDR1 is SGHTA and CDR2 is FQGNSA.

The chain combines TRBV12-3 or TRBV12-4 with TRBJ2-1; 11 bases are a match to TRBD1. V lost 5 bases, J lost 6 bases, and 6 bases stayed unmatched. The CDR3 totals 15 residues. Written as DNA, the CDR3 is TGTGCCAGCAGTACAACCGGGACAGGGGGCAATGAGCAGTTCTTC. Its translation is CASSTTGTGGNEQFF.

This clonotype showed up just a few times. The V and J genes are TRBV20-1 and TRBJ2-2; D gene ambiguous. Between the trimmed V and J ends, which lost 5 bases and 1 base, there was a span of 11 bases. From germline, CDR1 is DFQATT and CDR2 SNEGSKA (reference sequence). This CDR3 is 14 amino acids long. CDR3 coding DNA: TGCAGTGCTCCGACTCCCCTGAACACCGGGGAGCTGTTTTTT. Translating gives CSAPTPLNTGELFF.